This T cell receptor beta chain is drawn from a study of cytomegalovirus exposure and HLA in healthy donors. Healthy bone marrow donors made up the donor group. The PCR contained 60 Vbeta and 13 Jbeta primers. The assay was immunoSEQ multiplex PCR, and TCRdb's table has in-frame clones only and misses some. Recorded for this sample: tens of thousands of clones. V lost 5 bases to trimming and J lost 7 bases, with 12 bases between them. CDR3 size: 12 residues. CDR1 and CDR2 (germline): SGDLS, YYNGEE. This clonotype was obtained from a woman aged 18 to 35 in good health and CMV-seronegative. Material for sequencing was PBMCs. The genes are TRBV9 and TRBJ1-2; a weak D match, TRBD1 (6 bases). The CDR3, as DNA: TGTGCCAGCAGAGACACAGGGCTTGGCTACACCTTC. This gives the protein CASRDTGLGYTF. The full variable domain, in which reference TRBV9 and TRBJ1-2 provide the parts outside the CDR3, is DSGVTQTPKHLITATGQRVTLRCSPRSGDLSVYWYQQSLDQGLQFLIQYYNGEERAKGNILERFSAQQFPDLHSELNLSSLELGDSALYFCASRDTGLGYTFGSGTRLTVV.